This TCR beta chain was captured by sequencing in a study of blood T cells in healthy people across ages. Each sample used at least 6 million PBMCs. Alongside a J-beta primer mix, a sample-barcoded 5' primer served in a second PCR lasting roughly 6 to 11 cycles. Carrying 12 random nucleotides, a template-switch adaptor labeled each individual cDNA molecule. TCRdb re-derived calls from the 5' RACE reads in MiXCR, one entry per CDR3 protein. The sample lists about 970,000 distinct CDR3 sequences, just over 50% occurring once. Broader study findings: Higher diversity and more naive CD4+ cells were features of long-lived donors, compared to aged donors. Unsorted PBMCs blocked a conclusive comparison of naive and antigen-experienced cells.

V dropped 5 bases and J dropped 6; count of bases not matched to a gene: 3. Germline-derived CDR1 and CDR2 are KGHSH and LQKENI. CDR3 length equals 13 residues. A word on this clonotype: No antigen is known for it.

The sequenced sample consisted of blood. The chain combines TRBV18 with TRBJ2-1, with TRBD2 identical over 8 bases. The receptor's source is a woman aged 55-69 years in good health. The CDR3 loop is CASSSSGSNEQFF. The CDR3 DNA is TGTGCCAGCTCAAGCAGCGGGAGCAATGAGCAGTTCTTC.